The subject of this entry is one TCR beta chain. Its antigen remains unknown. Sequencing used immunoSEQ multiplex PCR; TCRdb keeps in-frame clones, though not all of them. The data show around 270,000 clones, about 94% seen once. Both about-4-week and about-12-week second-dose recipients were combined. These data come from a study of T cell responses to AZD1222 COVID-19 vaccine. Overall study findings and caveats: Clonal diversity was possibly underestimated, and white British individuals and females predominated among donors. Close to half of all spike-specific TCRs reportedly target regions of the variants that are unmutated. Baseline seropositivity characterized only six AZD1222 recipients.

Sample: peripheral blood, taken 28 days after the second AZD1222 dose. The sequence was obtained from an adult who received the AZD1222 COVID-19 vaccine.

CDR3 sequence: CATSRDGAGGTDTQYF. The CDR3 DNA reads as TGTGCCACCAGCAGAGATGGGGCGGGGGGAACAGATACGCAGTATTTT. V and J are TRBV15 and TRBJ2-3; 8 nucleotides match TRBD2. The junction had 5 bases not matched to a gene; V was cut back by 0 bases and J by 3 bases. Germline-derived CDR1 and CDR2 are LNHNV and YYDKDF (reference sequence). The CDR3 contains 16 residues.